The 18 T cell receptor beta chains below all came from one sample that was sequenced in a study of blood T cell repertoires in COVID-19. Sequencing was performed with immunoSEQ multiplex PCR; in TCRdb, only in-frame clones are kept and a portion is missing. The repertoire holds 300,000 to 400,000 clones, with 85% to 90% as singletons. Specimen: peripheral blood. These receptors were obtained from a woman aged 25 to 39 with COVID-19, enrolled during active disease.

The rearrangement links TRBV27 to TRBJ2-1, with 9 bases aligning to TRBD1. Germline values: CDR1 MNHEY, CDR2 SMNVEV (reference sequence). V lost 5 bases and J lost 5; bases outside the gene matches: 13. The CDR3 is 17 amino acids. Here the CDR3 reads CASSLSRGQGVNNEQFF. The DNA of the CDR3 is TGTGCCAGCAGTCTAAGCCGGGGACAGGGTGTGAACAATGAGCAGTTCTTC.

CDR3 bases: TGTGCCAGCAGCTCACCTAGGCTGAGATTTAGCAATCAGCCCCAGCATTTT. It encodes CASSSPRLRFSNQPQHF. The V and J genes are TRBV5-6 and TRBJ1-5; D is unresolved. The CDR3 runs 17 residues. The V end was cut by 3 bases, the J end by 0 bases, with 16 bases between. Germline-derived CDR1 and CDR2 are SGHDT and YYEEEE.

The chain recombines TRBV5-4 with TRBJ2-7; TRBD1 matches at 9 bases. The CDR3 is 14 amino acids. V lost 2 bases and J lost 7; bases outside the gene matches: 7. Germline V gene lookup returns CDR1 SGHNT and CDR2 YYREEE (reference sequence). CDR3 residues: CASSFTGGAGEQYF. The CDR3 region has the DNA TGTGCCAGCAGCTTTACAGGGGGCGCGGGGGAGCAGTACTTC.

CDR3 DNA sequence: TGTGCCAGTGGGAAGGGGGAAGGAACTGAAGCTTTCTTT. This encodes CASGKGEGTEAFF. The V gene is TRBV2, the J gene TRBJ1-1; a possible D gene is TRBD1 (6 bases). The CDR3 totals 13 residues. Germline CDR1 SNHLY, CDR2 FYNNEI. V lost 9 bases and J lost 5, with 16 bases in between.

The V call is TRBV6-5, the J call TRBJ1-2; 8 bases are a match to TRBD1. Germline-derived CDR1 and CDR2 are MNHEY and SVGAGI. This CDR3 comprises 13 residues. The ends lost 5 bases at V and 7 bases at J; junction bases unmatched: 6. CDR3: CASSTTGARGYTF. The CDR3 coding sequence is TGTGCCAGCAGTACGACAGGGGCGCGTGGCTACACCTTC.

In this sample, this clone turned up a few times. The chain is built from TRBV6-5 and TRBJ2-2; 11 bases agree with TRBD2. Germline V gene sequence: CDR1 MNHEY, CDR2 SVGAGI. This CDR3 spans 14 amino acids. The trim removed 6 bases at V and 6 bases at J, leaving 3 bases unmatched. DNA for the CDR3: TGTGCCAGCAGACTAGCGGGGGTTGCCGGGGAGCTGTTTTTT. Amino acids: CASRLAGVAGELFF.

This clone was counted only a few times. The rearrangement joins TRBV28 to TRBJ2-1, with TRBD1 matching 10 bases. CDR1 is MDHEN, CDR2 SYDVKM, per germline. This CDR3 is built from 16 residues. V gave up 3 bases and J gave up 7 bases; unmatched junction bases: 9. CDR3 residues: CASSLFETGGLNEQFF. The CDR3, as DNA: TGTGCCAGCAGTTTGTTCGAGACAGGGGGCTTGAATGAGCAGTTCTTC.

The V call is TRBV30, the J call TRBJ1-5, with D unresolved. V lost 0 bases and J lost 3, with 12 bases in between. CDR1 is GTSNPN and CDR2 is SVGIG in the germline V gene (reference sequence). The CDR3 has 15 residues. CDR3 sequence: CAWSVQRAVNQPQHF. CDR3 in DNA: TGTGCCTGGAGTGTACAGCGGGCGGTCAATCAGCCCCAGCATTTT.

V is TRBV6-5 and J is TRBJ1-6, with D tentatively TRBD1 (5 bases). CDR1 and CDR2 from the germline V gene are MNHEY and SVGAGI. CDR3 length equals 13 residues. V was pared by 10 bases and J by 4 bases, with 11 bases between. The CDR3 DNA reads as TGTGCCACCCGGGACTCTTATAATTCACCCCTCCACTTT. Encoded protein: CATRDSYNSPLHF.

The V gene is TRBV27, the J gene TRBJ2-1; no firm D call. Trimming took 4 bases from V and 5 from J, leaving 6 bases between them. This CDR3 is built from 12 residues. Germline V gene lookup returns CDR1 MNHEY and CDR2 SMNVEV (reference sequence). The CDR3 is CASSSYNNEQFF. The CDR3 coding sequence is TGTGCCAGCAGTTCATACAACAATGAGCAGTTCTTC.

For this clone: A read error may account for a junction end that differs from germline. The chain carries TRBV11-2 and TRBJ1-1; 7 bases line up with TRBD1. Germline V lookup: CDR1 SGHAT, CDR2 FQNNGV. CDR3 length: 14 amino acids. The CDR3 loop is CASNLLTGSPTLLF. The CDR3 DNA reads as TGTGCCAGCAACCTACTGACAGGGTCACCAACCCTCCTATTT.

The V call is TRBV15, the J call TRBJ1-2; D not resolved. CDR3 size: 13 residues. V was cut by 4 bases and J by 5 bases, with 11 bases left in between. The germline gives CDR1 LNHNV, CDR2 YYDKDF (reference sequence). The CDR3 is CATSMLRGYGYTF. CDR3 nucleotides: TGTGCCACCAGCATGTTGCGGGGATATGGCTACACCTTC.

The count of this clone is one. The chain combines TRBV30 with TRBJ2-2; unclear D gene. V was clipped by 3 bases and J by 2 bases, with 10 bases between them. CDR3 length equals 14 residues. The germline V gene encodes CDR1 GTSNPN and CDR2 SVGIG (reference sequence). Written as DNA, the CDR3 is TGTGCCTGGAGGATTTGGGCAAACACCGGGGAGCTGTTTTTT. Translated, it gives CAWRIWANTGELFF.

The rearrangement uses TRBV5-6 and TRBJ1-1; maybe TRBD1 (6 bases). The ends were cut back, 3 bases at V and 0 bases at J, with 18 bases in the middle. CDR3 length: 17 residues. CDR1 and CDR2 (germline): SGHDT, YYEEEE. In DNA form, the CDR3 reads TGTGCCAGCAGCTCAAGTTCAGGGGCCCTTATGAACACTGAAGCTTTCTTT. Protein sequence: CASSSSSGALMNTEAFF.

For this clone: Compared with germline, one end of the junction differs, possibly owing to a read error. The gene calls are TRBV6-2 or TRBV6-3 and TRBJ2-7; 10 bases are shared with TRBD2. The CDR3 length is 12 residues. Per germline, CDR1 MNHEY and CDR2 SVGEGT. CDR3 sequence (DNA): TGTGCCAGCAGTACACTAGCGGGGCCCAGTCACTTC. This codes for CASSTLAGPSHF.

The chain couples TRBV5-1 to TRBJ2-1, with 13 positions matching TRBD2. The CDR3 contains 14 residues. CDR1 and CDR2 (germline): SGHRS, YFSETQ. After removal of 3 bases from V and 8 bases from J, the junction contained 2 bases not matched to a gene. The CDR3 DNA sequence: TGCGCCAGCAGCTGGACTAGCGGGAGCTATGAGCAGTTCTTC. This gives the protein CASSWTSGSYEQFF. The whole variable domain, filled in from reference TRBV5-1 and TRBJ2-1, reads KAGVTQTPRYLIKTRGQQVTLSCSPISGHRSVSWYQQTPGQGLQFLFEYFSETQRNKGNFPGRFSGRQFSNSRSEMNVSTLELGDSALYLCASSWTSGSYEQFFGPGTRLTVL.

The chain couples TRBV18 to TRBJ1-3, with 10 bases identical to TRBD1. This CDR3 has 15 residues. Germline V gives CDR1 KGHSH, CDR2 LQKENI. V lost 5 bases and J lost 6; bases outside the gene matches: 7. CDR3 DNA: TGTGCCAGCTCATCTTCCCGACAGGGGGCAAACACCATATATTTT. It codes for CASSSSRQGANTIYF.

CDR3 sequence: CSVEGTSGITDTQYF. CDR3 DNA: TGCAGCGTTGAAGGGACTAGCGGAATCACAGATACGCAGTATTTT. The chain combines TRBV29-1 with TRBJ2-3; 10 bases line up with TRBD2. The junction had 3 bases not matched to a gene; V was cut back by 1 base and J by 2 bases. Germline values: CDR1 SQVTM, CDR2 ANQGSEA. The CDR3 sequence is 15 residues long.